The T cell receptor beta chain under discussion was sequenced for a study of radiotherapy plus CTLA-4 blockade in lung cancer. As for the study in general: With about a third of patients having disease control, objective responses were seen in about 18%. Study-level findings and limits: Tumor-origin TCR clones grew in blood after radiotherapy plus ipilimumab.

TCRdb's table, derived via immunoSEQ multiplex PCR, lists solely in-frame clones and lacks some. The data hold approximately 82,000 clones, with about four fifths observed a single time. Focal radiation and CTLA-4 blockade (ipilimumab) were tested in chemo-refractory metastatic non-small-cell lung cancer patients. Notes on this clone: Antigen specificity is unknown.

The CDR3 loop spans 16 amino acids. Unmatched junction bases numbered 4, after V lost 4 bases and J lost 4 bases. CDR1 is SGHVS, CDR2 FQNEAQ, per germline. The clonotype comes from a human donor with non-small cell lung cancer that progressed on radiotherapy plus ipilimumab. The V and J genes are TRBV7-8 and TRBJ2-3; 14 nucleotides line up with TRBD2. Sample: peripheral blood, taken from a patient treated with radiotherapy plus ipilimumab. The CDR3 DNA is TGTGCCAGCAGCTCGAAGACTAGCGGGAGGGCAGATACGCAGTATTTT. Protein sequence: CASSSKTSGRADTQYF.